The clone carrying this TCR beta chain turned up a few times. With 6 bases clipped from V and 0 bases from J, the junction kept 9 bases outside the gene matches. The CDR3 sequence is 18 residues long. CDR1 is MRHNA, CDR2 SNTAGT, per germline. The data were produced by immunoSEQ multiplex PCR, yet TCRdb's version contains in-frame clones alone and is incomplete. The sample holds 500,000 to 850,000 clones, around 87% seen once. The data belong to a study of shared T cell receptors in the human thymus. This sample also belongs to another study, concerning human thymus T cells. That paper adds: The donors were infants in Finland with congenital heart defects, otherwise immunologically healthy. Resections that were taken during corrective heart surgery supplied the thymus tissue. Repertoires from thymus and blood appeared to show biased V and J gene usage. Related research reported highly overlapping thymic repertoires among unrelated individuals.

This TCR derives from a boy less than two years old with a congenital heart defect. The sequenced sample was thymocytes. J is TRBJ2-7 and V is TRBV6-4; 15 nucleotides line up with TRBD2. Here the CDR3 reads CASSEGLAGGSSSYEQYF. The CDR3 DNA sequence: TGTGCCAGCAGCGAGGGACTAGCGGGGGGCTCAAGCTCCTACGAGCAGTACTTC.